The rows below give T cell receptor beta chains drawn from one sample of a study of blood T cell repertoires in COVID-19. Assay: immunoSEQ multiplex PCR; the TCRdb copy retains only in-frame clones and omits some. The sample lists approximately 500,000 clones; around 90% were seen once. Sequencing was carried out using peripheral blood. These receptors were collected from a woman in her forties or fifties with COVID-19, enrolled during active disease. CDR3s include the opening cysteine and the closing phenylalanine or tryptophan. Fields, in order: J gene, clone size, D gene, V gene, CDR3 DNA, CDR3 protein. D genes are given only for firm matches. Rows give clone size only sometimes, using once, few, many, or a class for an expanded clone.

J: TRBJ1-2
size: -
D: -
V: TRBV4-1
DNA: TGCGCCAGCAGCCAGGGGAGTTGGTATGGCTACACCTTC
CDR3: CASSQGSWYGYTF

J: TRBJ1-1
size: -
D: TRBD1
V: TRBV12-3/TRBV12-4
DNA: TGTGCCAGCACTCTGACAGGGGGCACTGAAGCTTTCTTT
CDR3: CASTLTGGTEAFF

J: TRBJ2-7
size: -
D: TRBD2
V: TRBV19
DNA: TGTGCCTCCCGGGGGGGGCAGGCTTGGAGCTACGAGCAGTACTTC
CDR3: CASRGGQAWSYEQYF

J: TRBJ2-5
size: -
D: TRBD1
V: TRBV10-2
DNA: TGCGCCAGCAGTGAGAGGGGGCCGAGGGAGACCCAGTACTTC
CDR3: CASSERGPRETQYF

J: TRBJ1-1
size: -
D: -
V: TRBV6-5
DNA: TGTGCCAGCAGTTACCCAGGGGACACTGAAGCTTTCTTT
CDR3: CASSYPGDTEAFF

J: TRBJ1-5
size: -
D: TRBD1
V: TRBV4-1
DNA: TGCGCCAGCAGCCTCGGGACAGGTCTTAATCAGCCCCAGCATTTT
CDR3: CASSLGTGLNQPQHF

J: TRBJ2-7
size: -
D: TRBD1
V: TRBV27
DNA: TGTGCCAGCAGCCAGGGGGCAGGCGTGTCCCACGAGCAGTACTTC
CDR3: CASSQGAGVSHEQYF

J: TRBJ2-3
size: -
D: TRBD2
V: TRBV9
DNA: TGTGCCAGCAGCTTGTCCGGGACTAGCGACACAGATACGCAGTATTTT
CDR3: CASSLSGTSDTDTQYF

J: TRBJ2-3
size: once
D: -
V: TRBV6-5
DNA: TGTGCCAGCAGCAGTGCCCCGCTCTTGGATACGCAGTATTTT
CDR3: CASSSAPLLDTQYF

J: TRBJ2-1
size: -
D: -
V: TRBV18
DNA: TGTGCCAGCTCACCGGGGGCTTGGGCCTACAATGAGCAGTTCTTC
CDR3: CASSPGAWAYNEQFF

J: TRBJ1-1
size: -
D: -
V: TRBV2
DNA: TGTGCCAGCCGGGACATTTCTGAAGCTTTCTTT
CDR3: CASRDISEAFF

J: TRBJ2-3
size: -
D: -
V: TRBV18
DNA: TGTGCCAGCTCAGCAGGGGAAGGGAATACGCAGTATTTT
CDR3: CASSAGEGNTQYF

J: TRBJ1-1
size: -
D: -
V: TRBV9
DNA: TGTGCCAGCAGCCTCAGGGGAGATCCTTCCACTGAAGCTTTCTTT
CDR3: CASSLRGDPSTEAFF

J: TRBJ1-1
size: few
D: -
V: TRBV27
DNA: TGTGCCAGCAGTGAATCAGGGTTCACTGAAGCTTTCTTT
CDR3: CASSESGFTEAFF

J: TRBJ1-1
size: -
D: -
V: TRBV27
DNA: TGTGCCAGCAGTTTATCGGGAAAGGGGACTGAAGCTTTCTTT
CDR3: CASSLSGKGTEAFF

J: TRBJ2-3
size: -
D: -
V: TRBV24-1
DNA: TGTGCCACCAGTGATTTGGCGTCAGATACGCAGTATTTT
CDR3: CATSDLASDTQYF